Below are 27 T cell receptor beta chains sequenced from a single sample in a study of cytomegalovirus exposure and HLA in healthy donors. 60 Vbeta and 13 Jbeta primers were used in PCR. The data were produced by immunoSEQ multiplex PCR, yet TCRdb's version contains in-frame clones alone and is incomplete. There are more than 150,000 clones in the sample; just over 75% occur only once, and around 1.5% lies in the top ten. The sample was PBMCs. These receptors were collected from a man in his forties or fifties in good health and CMV-seronegative.

The chain joins TRBV18 to TRBJ2-4, with D possibly being TRBD1 (6 bases). The CDR3 consists of 15 residues. Germline lookup yields CDR1 KGHSH and CDR2 LQKENI. The V and J ends lost 2 bases and 8 bases respectively, with 16 bases between them. In nucleotides, the CDR3 is TGTGCCAGCTCACCAAGCCTTGTCAGGGGAGACATTCAGTACTTC. Translation gives CASSPSLVRGDIQYF.

The sample holds a few counts of this clone. The same CDR3 arises from other DNA sequences in this sample as well. The V and J genes are TRBV11-2 and TRBJ2-7; maybe TRBD2 (6 bases). CDR1 SGHAT and CDR2 FQNNGV come from the germline V gene. The CDR3 length is 15 residues. The V and J ends lost 2 bases and 2 bases respectively, with 13 bases between them. The CDR3 loop is CASSLSYGSTYEQYF. In nucleotides, the CDR3 is TGTGCCAGCAGCTTATCGTACGGGAGCACCTACGAGCAGTACTTC.

The chain links TRBV7-8 to TRBJ2-7; D is perhaps TRBD2 (6 bases). This CDR3 contains 15 residues. V lost 4 bases, J lost 0 bases, and 13 bases lay in between. The germline V gene encodes CDR1 SGHVS and CDR2 FQNEAQ. CDR3 nucleotides: TGTGCCAGCAGCTCACGCCAGGGACTCTCCTACGAGCAGTACTTC. As protein: CASSSRQGLSYEQYF.

The chain links TRBV7-2 to TRBJ1-1, with 11 bases aligning to TRBD1. Trimming removed 3 bases from V and 2 bases from J; junction bases left unmatched: 2. CDR3 length equals 15 residues. CDR1 and CDR2 from the germline V gene are SGHTA and FQGNSA. The CDR3 DNA reads TGTGCCAGCAGCTTCGGGACAGGGGGTAACACTGAAGCTTTCTTT. It encodes CASSFGTGGNTEAFF.

The J gene is TRBJ2-7, the V gene TRBV28, with 7 bases lining up with TRBD1. This CDR3 contains 15 residues. J gave up 3 bases and V 3 bases, and 8 bases lay outside the gene matches. The germline V gene encodes CDR1 MDHEN and CDR2 SYDVKM. In DNA form, the CDR3 reads TGTGCCAGCAGTTTCTTTCCTGGGACAGTCTACGAGCAGTACTTC. Protein product: CASSFFPGTVYEQYF.

This clone appeared a few times. The junction differs from germline at one of its ends, possibly a read error. The genes are TRBV7-3 and TRBJ2-6; tentatively, D is TRBD2 (7 bases). The CDR3 sequence is 16 residues long. CDR1 and CDR2 from the germline V gene are SGHTA and FQGTGA. The CDR3 region is CASSRGAGAGANGLTF. The CDR3 DNA sequence: TGTGCCAGCAGCCGAGGTGCGGGAGCAGGGGCCAACGGCCTGACTTTC.

This clone was observed once. The genes are TRBV27 and TRBJ1-5, with D hard to call. The CDR3 covers 13 residues. CDR1 and CDR2 (germline): MNHEY, SMNVEV (reference sequence). Trimming took 3 bases from V and 6 from J, leaving 9 bases between them. CDR3 in amino acids: CASSLVASQPQHF. The CDR3 coding sequence is TGTGCCAGCAGTTTGGTAGCAAGTCAGCCCCAGCATTTT.

There are a few counts of this clone. The CDR3 bases are TGCAGCGTTGCCCCGGGACTAGCGTACTACGAGCAGTACTTC. It specifies CSVAPGLAYYEQYF. This chain joins TRBV29-1 and TRBJ2-7; 10 nucleotides line up with TRBD2. Looked up from germline, CDR1 is SQVTM and CDR2 is ANQGSEA. Losses at the gene ends were 4 bases for V and 3 bases for J; bases not matched to a gene: 6. The length of the CDR3 is 14 residues.

The CDR3 is CASSFGKRPDTQYF. DNA of the CDR3: TGTGCCAGCAGTTTCGGGAAACGTCCAGATACGCAGTATTTT. The genes are TRBV27 and TRBJ2-3; D is possibly TRBD2 (5 bases). Germline V CDR1 and CDR2: MNHEY, SMNVEV (reference sequence). V was trimmed by 3 bases and J by 4 bases, leaving 11 bases between them. This CDR3 comprises 14 residues.

This clone appeared a single time. The chain recombines TRBV27 with TRBJ2-1, with 8 positions matching TRBD1. From germline, CDR1 is MNHEY and CDR2 SMNVEV (reference sequence). After removal of 5 bases from V and 7 bases from J, the junction contained 10 bases not matched to a gene. The CDR3 covers 15 residues. Written as DNA, the CDR3 is TGTGCCAGCAGTCCGAAGGGGCAGGGGGCGAATGAGCAGTTCTTC. As protein: CASSPKGQGANEQFF.

This clone was counted a few times. V usage is TRBV27 and J usage is TRBJ2-7; D not resolved. V shed 8 bases and J shed 0 bases, with 8 bases lying between them. The CDR3 contains 12 residues. The germline CDR1 and CDR2 sequences are MNHEY and SMNVEV (reference sequence). The CDR3 reads CASAVSSYEQYF. The CDR3, as DNA: TGTGCCAGCGCCGTGAGCTCCTACGAGCAGTACTTC.

J is TRBJ2-7 and V is TRBV27, with D tentatively TRBD1 (6 bases). The V end lost 5 bases, the J end lost 3 bases, and 11 bases lay between the germline ends. The CDR3 sequence is 13 residues long. Looked up from germline, CDR1 is MNHEY and CDR2 is SMNVEV (reference sequence). As DNA, the CDR3 is TGTGCCAGCAGTATTAAGGACAGCTACGAGCAGTACTTC. Its translation is CASSIKDSYEQYF.

This rearrangement joins TRBV27 to TRBJ2-5; weak D call: TRBD2 (7 bases). There are 14 residues in the CDR3. The germline V gene encodes CDR1 MNHEY and CDR2 SMNVEV (reference sequence). The ends were cut back, 5 bases at V and 6 bases at J, with 16 bases in the middle. CDR3 in amino acids: CASSDQGGGKTQYF. The CDR3 DNA follows: TGTGCCAGCAGTGACCAGGGAGGGGGAAAGACCCAGTACTTC.

This clone appeared a few times. This sequence joins TRBV6-6 and TRBJ1-4, with D tentatively TRBD1 (5 bases). Germline CDR1 reads MNHNY; CDR2 reads SVGAGI (reference sequence). The CDR3 spans 14 residues. V was trimmed by 4 bases and J by 5 bases, leaving 11 bases between them. The chain's CDR3 is CASSWGSRNEKLFF. In nucleotides, the CDR3 is TGTGCCAGCAGTTGGGGCAGTAGGAATGAAAAACTGTTTTTT.

The chain combines TRBV7-3 with TRBJ1-1; no definite D call. The ends were cut back, 8 bases at V and 1 base at J, with 11 bases in the middle. The CDR3 loop spans 13 amino acids. Per the germline V gene, CDR1 is SGHTA and CDR2 is FQGTGA. CDR3: CASQSTGNTEAFF. DNA of the CDR3: TGTGCCAGCCAAAGCACGGGGAACACTGAAGCTTTCTTT.

The rearrangement joins TRBV6-5 to TRBJ2-1; TRBD2 agrees at 9 bases. V was clipped by 3 bases and J by 8 bases; unmatched bases: 11. This CDR3 spans 16 amino acids. From germline, CDR1 is MNHEY and CDR2 SVGAGI. CDR3 amino acids: CASSYAGTSKGYEQFF. CDR3 nucleotides: TGTGCCAGCAGTTATGCCGGGACTAGCAAGGGCTATGAGCAGTTCTTC.

This chain uses TRBV19 with TRBJ2-3, with 10 bases aligning to TRBD2. V was pared by 6 bases and J by 1 base, with 7 bases of the junction left unmatched. Germline lookup yields CDR1 LNHDA and CDR2 SQIVND (reference sequence). The CDR3 covers 16 residues. CDR3 sequence (DNA): TGTGCCAGTAGCCCCCTAGCGGGAGAGGGCACAGATACGCAGTATTTT. The encoded protein is CASSPLAGEGTDTQYF. The complete variable domain, with remaining parts taken from reference TRBV19 and TRBJ2-3, reads DGGITQSPKYLFRKEGQNVTLSCEQNLNHDAMYWYRQDPGQGLRLIYYSQIVNDFQKGDIAEGYSVSREKKESFPLTVTSAQKNPTAFYLCASSPLAGEGTDTQYFGPGTRLTVL.

The sample holds one count of this clone. The CDR3 DNA sequence: TGTGCCTGGAGTAGTCCTATGAATCAGCCCCAGCATTTT. Amino acids: CAWSSPMNQPQHF. The chain combines TRBV30 with TRBJ1-5; the D is unclear. CDR3 length: 13 amino acids. The germline CDR1 and CDR2 sequences are GTSNPN and SVGIG (reference sequence). Trimming left V 2 bases short and J 4 bases short, with 9 bases between.

The chain couples TRBV11-2 to TRBJ2-1; no clear D. The V and J ends lost 8 bases and 8 bases respectively, with 13 bases between them. The CDR3 loop spans 12 amino acids. From germline, CDR1 is SGHAT and CDR2 FQNNGV. The CDR3, as DNA: TGTGCCAGCGAAACACGGGTGGATGAGCAGTTCTTC. Amino acid sequence: CASETRVDEQFF.

V gene TRBV2 combines with J gene TRBJ2-7; 8 bases match TRBD1. The germline gives CDR1 SNHLY, CDR2 FYNNEI. The CDR3 contains 11 residues. Trimming took 5 bases from V and 6 from J; bases not matched to a gene: 0. The DNA for the CDR3 is TGTGCCAGCAGTACAGGGGGCGAGCAGTACTTC. This translates into CASSTGGEQYF. The complete variable domain, with remaining parts taken from reference TRBV2 and TRBJ2-7, reads EPEVTQTPSHQVTQMGQEVILRCVPISNHLYFYWYRQILGQKVEFLVSFYNNEISEKSEIFDDQFSVERPDGSNFTLKIRSTKLEDSAMYFCASSTGGEQYFGPGTRLTVT.

The V and J genes are TRBV27 and TRBJ2-7; 8 bases line up with TRBD1. Germline V gene sequence: CDR1 MNHEY, CDR2 SMNVEV (reference sequence). The CDR3 has 14 residues. Unmatched junction bases numbered 4, after V lost 4 bases and J lost 2 bases. The CDR3 sequence: CASSSGTGPYEQYF. DNA for the CDR3: TGTGCCAGCAGTTCCGGGACAGGCCCCTACGAGCAGTACTTC.

The V call is TRBV6-1, the J call TRBJ2-7; 7 bases match TRBD1. The CDR3 contains 12 residues. V lost 6 bases and J lost 4; bases outside the gene matches: 3. Germline CDR1 and CDR2: MNHNS and SASEGT. In DNA form, the CDR3 reads TGTGCCAGCAGGAGACAGGGTTACGAGCAGTACGTC. As protein: CASRRQGYEQYV.

The rearrangement links TRBV7-2 to TRBJ2-1, with TRBD1 matching over 7 bases. This CDR3 has 15 residues. V lost 5 bases and J lost 0; bases outside the gene matches: 4. Germline V gives CDR1 SGHTA, CDR2 FQGNSA. CDR3 nucleotide sequence: TGTGCCAGCAGCGGACAGGTTAGCTCCTACAATGAGCAGTTCTTC. Its protein is CASSGQVSSYNEQFF. The full variable domain, rest sourced from reference TRBV7-2 and TRBJ2-1, is GAGVSQSPSNKVTEKGKDVELRCDPISGHTALYWYRQSLGQGLEFLIYFQGNSAPDKSGLPSDRFSAERTGGSVSTLTIQRTQQEDSAVYLCASSGQVSSYNEQFFGPGTRLTVL.

The rearrangement links TRBV9 to TRBJ2-2, with D possibly TRBD1 on 6 matching bases. Germline CDR1 SGDLS, CDR2 YYNGEE. Trimming removed 3 bases from V and 3 bases from J, with 12 bases in between. CDR3 length: 15 residues. CDR3 loop: CASSGRDIDTGELFF. The DNA of the CDR3 is TGTGCCAGCAGCGGCCGGGACATCGACACCGGGGAGCTGTTTTTT. Combining the CDR3 with reference TRBV9 and TRBJ2-2 gives the whole variable domain DSGVTQTPKHLITATGQRVTLRCSPRSGDLSVYWYQQSLDQGLQFLIQYYNGEERAKGNILERFSAQQFPDLHSELNLSSLELGDSALYFCASSGRDIDTGELFFGEGSRLTVL.

The chain is built from TRBV7-2 and TRBJ2-5, with 8 positions matching TRBD1. The J call may be faulty, since TRBJ2-7 better matches the DNA end. The CDR3 contains 14 residues. Germline assignment: CDR1 SGHTA and CDR2 FQGNSA. CDR3 nucleotides: TGTGCCAGCAGCTTAGGCCGACAGGGGACCGAGCAGTACTTC. Translation: CASSLGRQGTEQYF.

The chain employs TRBV7-2 and TRBJ2-3, with 11 bases that match TRBD2. Germline assignment: CDR1 SGHTA and CDR2 FQGNSA. Trimming removed 4 bases from V and 2 bases from J; junction bases left unmatched: 5. The CDR3 loop spans 16 amino acids. The CDR3 nucleotides are TGTGCCAGCAGCTCATTAGCGGGAGGGCCCACAGATACGCAGTATTTT. Translated: CASSSLAGGPTDTQYF.

This clone was found a few times. The rearrangement joins TRBV4-1 to TRBJ1-4; a possible D gene is TRBD1 (6 bases). V was cut by 1 base and J by 4 bases, with 13 bases left in between. The CDR3 length is 16 residues. Germline V CDR1 and CDR2: MGHRA, YSYEKL. CDR3 residues: CASSQANRVFNEKLFF. As DNA, the CDR3 is TGCGCCAGCAGCCAAGCCAACAGGGTCTTTAATGAAAAACTGTTTTTT.